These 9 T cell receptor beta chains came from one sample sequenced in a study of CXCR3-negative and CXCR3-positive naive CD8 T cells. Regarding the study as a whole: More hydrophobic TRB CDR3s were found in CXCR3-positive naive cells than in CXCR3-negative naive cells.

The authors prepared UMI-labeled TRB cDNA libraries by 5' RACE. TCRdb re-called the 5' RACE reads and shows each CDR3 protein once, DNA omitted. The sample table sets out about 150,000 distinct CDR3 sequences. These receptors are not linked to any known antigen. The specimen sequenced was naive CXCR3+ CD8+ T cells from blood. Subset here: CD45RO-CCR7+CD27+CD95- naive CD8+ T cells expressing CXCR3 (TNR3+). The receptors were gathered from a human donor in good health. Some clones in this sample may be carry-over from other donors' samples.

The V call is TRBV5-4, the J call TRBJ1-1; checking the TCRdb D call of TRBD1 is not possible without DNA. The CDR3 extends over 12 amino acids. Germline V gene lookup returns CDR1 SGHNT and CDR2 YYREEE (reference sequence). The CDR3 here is CASRAGDTEAFF.

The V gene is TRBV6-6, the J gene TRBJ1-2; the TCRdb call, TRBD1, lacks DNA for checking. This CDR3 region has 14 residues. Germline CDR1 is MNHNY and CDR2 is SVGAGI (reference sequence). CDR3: CASSPVLSDYGYTF.

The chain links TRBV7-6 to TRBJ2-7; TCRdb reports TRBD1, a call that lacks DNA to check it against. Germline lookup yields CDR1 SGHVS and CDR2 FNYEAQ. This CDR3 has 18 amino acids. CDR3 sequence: CGSSLGPMAEGIRYEQYF.

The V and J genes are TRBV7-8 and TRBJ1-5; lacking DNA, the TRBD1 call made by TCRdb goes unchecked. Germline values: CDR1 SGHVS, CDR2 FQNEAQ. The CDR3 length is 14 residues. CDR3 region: CASSSGQGDQPQHF.

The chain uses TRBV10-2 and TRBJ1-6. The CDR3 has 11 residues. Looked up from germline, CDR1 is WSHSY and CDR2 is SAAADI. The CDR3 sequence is CASRDGSPLHF.

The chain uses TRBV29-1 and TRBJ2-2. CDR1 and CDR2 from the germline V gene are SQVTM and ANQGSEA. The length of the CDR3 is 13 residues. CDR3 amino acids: CSVENGDTGELFF.

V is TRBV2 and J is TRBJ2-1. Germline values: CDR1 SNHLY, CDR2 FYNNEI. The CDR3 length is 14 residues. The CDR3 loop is CASSVDSSYNEQFF.

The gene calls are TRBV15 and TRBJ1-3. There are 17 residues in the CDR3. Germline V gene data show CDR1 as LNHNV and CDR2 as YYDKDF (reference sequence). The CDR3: CATSRVGGDFSGNTIYF.

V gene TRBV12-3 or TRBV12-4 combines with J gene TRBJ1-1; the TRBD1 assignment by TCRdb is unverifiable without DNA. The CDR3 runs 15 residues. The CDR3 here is CASSLGTGGLTEAFF.